Presented here are 12 T cell receptor beta chains from one specimen sequenced in a study of T cells in Graves' hyperthyroidism and ophthalmopathy. Amplified TCR beta CDR3 regions came from RNA transcripts. With the HTBI primer set, the TCR CDR3 went through a first round of RT-PCR. TCRdb redid the calling of the multiplex PCR reads with MiXCR, one entry per CDR3 protein. The sample yields fewer than 400,000 distinct CDR3 sequences, more than 12% seen once. The source material was blood. These receptors all stem from a man aged 50 to 60 with Graves' ophthalmopathy.

This clonotype appeared many times. The chain recombines TRBV11-2 with TRBJ2-2; D gene ambiguous. The CDR3 length is 15 residues. Germline V CDR1 and CDR2: SGHAT, FQNNGV. V was shortened by 5 bases and J by 6 bases, with 16 bases between the two germline ends. CDR3 in DNA: TGTGCCAGCAGCCCAGGTGTGGGGAAAGCCGGGGAGCTGTTTTTT. Its translation: CASSPGVGKAGELFF. The full variable domain, with the rest looked up from reference TRBV11-2 and TRBJ2-2, is EAGVAQSPRYKIIEKRQSVAFWCNPISGHATLYWYQQILGQGPKLLIQFQNNGVVDDSQLPKDRFSAERLKGVDSTLKIQPAKLEDSAVYLCASSPGVGKAGELFFGEGSRLTVL.

The sample holds many counts of this clonotype. This chain uses TRBV20-1 with TRBJ1-1, with TRBD1 as a possible D gene (5 bases). The V and J ends lost 4 bases and 1 base respectively, with 16 bases between them. The CDR3 is made up of 15 amino acids. CDR1 DFQATT and CDR2 SNEGSKA come from the germline V gene (reference sequence). The CDR3 DNA reads TGCAGTGCTATGGCCCCGGGACCCCCGAACACTGAAGCTTTCTTT. This translates into CSAMAPGPPNTEAFF.

This clonotype occurred a few times. V usage is TRBV6-2 or TRBV6-3 and J usage is TRBJ1-2; maybe TRBD1 (5 bases). Per the germline V gene, CDR1 is MNHEY and CDR2 is SVGEGT. The CDR3 has 15 amino acids. V was shortened by 6 bases and J by 2 bases, with 16 bases between the two germline ends. The CDR3 sequence is CASRGTDSPNYGYTF. CDR3 nucleotide sequence: TGTGCCAGCAGGGGGACGGACTCTCCAAACTATGGCTACACCTTC.

The chain uses TRBV24-1 and TRBJ2-7, with TRBD1 as a possible D gene (6 bases). CDR3 length equals 11 residues. CDR1 is KGHDR and CDR2 is SFDVKD in the germline V gene. The ends were cut back, 9 bases at V and 7 bases at J, with 12 bases in the middle. The DNA of the CDR3 is TGTGCCACCGCCCAAGGGGGAGAGCAGTACTTC. This gives the protein CATAQGGEQYF.

This clonotype was picked up a small number of times. The rearrangement links TRBV28 to TRBJ1-2, with unresolved D. Germline V gene sequence: CDR1 MDHEN, CDR2 SYDVKM. V was pared by 3 bases and J by 4 bases, with 9 bases between. The CDR3 is 13 residues long. Here the CDR3 reads CASSFEDRYGYTF. The CDR3 nucleotides are TGTGCCAGCAGTTTTGAGGACCGCTATGGCTACACCTTC.

About this clonotype itself: A much larger clone differs by one base, so this may be a read error. The gene calls are TRBV12-3 or TRBV12-4 and TRBJ2-7, with 7 positions matching TRBD1. The CDR3 runs 13 residues. V dropped 3 bases and J dropped 9; count of bases not matched to a gene: 8. CDR3 amino acids: CASSFGQERGQYF. For the CDR3, the DNA is TGTGCCAGCAGTTTTGGACAGGAACGGGGGCAGTACTTC.

This clonotype came up many times. CDR3 sequence: CASSSTGTGNEKLFF. The DNA for the CDR3 is TGTGCCAGCAGCTCAACCGGGACGGGAAATGAAAAACTGTTTTTT. The chain uses TRBV3-1 and TRBJ1-4, with D maybe TRBD1 (5 bases). V gave up 5 bases and J gave up 5 bases, with 15 bases separating them. Germline-derived CDR1 and CDR2 are LGHDT and YNNKEL (reference sequence). The CDR3 has 15 amino acids. Complete variable domain (other parts from reference TRBV3-1 and TRBJ1-4): DTAVSQTPKYLVTQMGNDKSIKCEQNLGHDTMYWYKQDSKKFLKIMFSYNNKELIINETVPNRFSPKSPDKAHLNLHINSLELGDSAVYFCASSSTGTGNEKLFFGSGTQLSVL.

The V call is TRBV19, the J call TRBJ2-3; D is unclear. V shed 0 bases and J shed 1 base, with 8 bases lying between them. CDR1 is LNHDA, CDR2 SQIVND, per germline (reference sequence). This CDR3 spans 15 amino acids. CDR3 nucleotides: TGTGCCAGTAGTATAGATGGAAGCGGCACAGATACGCAGTATTTT. Protein product: CASSIDGSGTDTQYF.

In its sample, this clonotype was seen many times. The chain recombines TRBV18 with TRBJ1-1; 8 nucleotides line up with TRBD1. There are 15 residues in the CDR3. V shed 3 bases and J 0 bases; nucleotides not matched to a gene: 3. Germline lookup yields CDR1 KGHSH and CDR2 LQKENI. In DNA form, the CDR3 reads TGTGCCAGCTCACCGGGGGGACAGGTGAACACTGAAGCTTTCTTT. Residues: CASSPGGQVNTEAFF. Full variable domain (remainder filled in from reference TRBV18 and TRBJ1-1): NAGVMQNPRHLVRRRGQEARLRCSPMKGHSHVYWYRQLPEEGLKFMVYLQKENIIDESGMPKERFSAEFPKEGPSILRIQQVVRGDSAAYFCASSPGGQVNTEAFFGQGTRLTVV.

The sample holds many counts of this clonotype. J is TRBJ2-1 and V is TRBV3-1; a weak D match, TRBD2 (5 bases). V was cut by 2 bases and J by 3 bases, with 8 bases left in between. This CDR3 comprises 14 residues. The germline V gene has CDR1 LGHDT and CDR2 YNNKEL (reference sequence). CDR3 in DNA: TGTGCCAGCAGCCAAACGGGAAGCTACAATGAGCAGTTCTTC. It yields the protein CASSQTGSYNEQFF.

This sequence joins TRBV6-1 and TRBJ2-1; D call uncertain. The CDR3 consists of 13 residues. Germline values: CDR1 MNHNS, CDR2 SASEGT. V was cut by 2 bases and J by 11 bases, with 13 bases left in between. The DNA of the CDR3 is TGTGCCAGCAGTGAAACCGAAAAGCCCAAGCAGTTCTTC. This translates into CASSETEKPKQFF.

This clonotype was picked up a small number of times. V and J are TRBV2 and TRBJ1-1, with TRBD1 as a possible D gene (5 bases). Per the germline V gene, CDR1 is SNHLY and CDR2 is FYNNEI. CDR3 length: 15 amino acids. Between the trimmed V and J ends, which lost 3 bases and 2 bases, there was a span of 13 bases. CDR3 DNA: TGTGCCAGCAGTGATTTAAGACAGACCAACACTGAAGCTTTCTTT. Residues: CASSDLRQTNTEAFF.